This section outlines one TCR beta chain sequence together with its context. There are a few counts of this clonotype. Its recognized antigen is unknown. Base quality data are lacking; no much larger clone is found one base away. The entry originates in a study of T cell repertoires in cytomegalovirus infection (dated by TCRdb to about 2019). Describing the broader study: Recently identified HLA-C-restricted CMV epitopes, whose presentation resists viral immunomodulation, were targeted by peptide stimulations together with well-studied HLA-B-restricted epitopes. The HLA type of each donor mattered for the analysis, because public TCR beta signatures pointed to carriage of CMV infection along with the matching HLA type.

Results the study describes overall, beyond this receptor: The ex vivo response was dominated by HLA-C-restricted CMV-specific TCR beta clonotypes, which also provided the single most frequent clonotype in two of eight donors. In both this cohort and an independent cohort of 352 donors, the cumulative frequency of public TCR beta family members distinguished carriers of CMV infection plus the relevant HLA type.

Interpreted using the paper, the treatment or condition label stands for: in vitro stimulation with specific CMV peptide epitopes to enrich CMV-specific T cells. Sequencing was performed on an Illumina HiSeq 1500. TCRdb applied fastp at Q25 and MiXCR to the public reads, then kept only in-frame beta chains. All rows with the same CDR3 protein become a single entry with the most common DNA and genes. This sample holds about 830,000 distinct CDR3 sequences; around a third were observed only once. The leading ten clones occupy around an eighth of the sample. CDR1 and CDR2 (DFQATT, SNEGSKA) derive from the germline V gene (reference sequence). From the cysteine up to the phenylalanine, the CDR3 has a length of 17 residues. Solely the CDR3 DNA is kept, with 51 bases framed from the first base. V is clipped by 1 base and J by 0 bases, and the sequence between their germline boundaries is 16 bases long.

The V gene is TRBV20-1 and the J gene is TRBJ1-3; perhaps TRBD1 is the D gene, with 5 bases matching. The source material was cultured CD8+ T cells from PBMCs, sampled from culture after CMV antigen stimulation. This receptor was obtained from a human donor in good health (CMV status not recorded). Some clones in this sample may be carry-over from other donors' samples. The DNA reads TGCAGTGCTAGAGCCTATTCCCAGGGCCCCTCTGGAAACACCATATATTTT. Its amino acids are CSARAYSQGPSGNTIYF.